These 21 T cell receptor beta chains were all obtained from the same sample, sequenced in a study of T cells in Graves' hyperthyroidism and ophthalmopathy. RNA transcripts served as the template for amplifying TCR beta CDR3 regions. During a first-round RT-PCR of the TCR CDR3, the HTBI primer set was used. TCRdb re-called the multiplex PCR reads with MiXCR, one entry per CDR3 protein. The sample has almost 250,000 distinct CDR3 sequences, roughly a quarter seen once. Sequencing was done on a sample of blood. The receptors were sampled from a woman in her thirties or forties with Graves' ophthalmopathy.

This clonotype was found many times. The chain combines TRBV5-6 with TRBJ1-1, with TRBD1 identical over 7 bases. Germline CDR1 SGHDT, CDR2 YYEEEE. The CDR3 contains 13 residues. The V and J ends lost 4 bases and 5 bases, in that order; junction bases with no gene match: 5. The CDR3 bases are TGTGCCAGCAGCCCAGGGGGGGCGACTGAAGCTTTCTTT. The encoded protein is CASSPGGATEAFF. The complete variable domain, with remaining parts taken from reference TRBV5-6 and TRBJ1-1, reads DAGVTQSPTHLIKTRGQQVTLRCSPKSGHDTVSWYQQALGQGPQFIFQYYEEEERQRGNFPDRFSGHQFPNYSSELNVNALLLGDSALYLCASSPGGATEAFFGQGTRLTVV.

This clonotype was found many times. The chain joins TRBV9 to TRBJ1-3; TRBD1 matches 9 bases. Germline values: CDR1 SGDLS, CDR2 YYNGEE. The CDR3 length is 15 residues. The V segment lost 3 bases and the J segment 3 bases; nucleotides outside the gene matches: 4. The CDR3 sequence: CASSGRDRDGNTIYF. CDR3 bases: TGTGCCAGCAGCGGCCGGGACAGGGATGGAAACACCATATATTTT.

This clonotype was observed a few times. The chain has TRBV7-9 and TRBJ1-2, with D maybe TRBD1 (5 bases). V was clipped by 2 bases and J by 6 bases, with 13 bases between them. Germline V gene sequence: CDR1 SEHNR, CDR2 FQNEAQ (reference sequence). This CDR3 is built from 14 residues. In nucleotides, the CDR3 is TGTGCCAGCAGCTTACTCGGGGGAGACCATGGCTACACCTTC. Translation: CASSLLGGDHGYTF.

This chain uses TRBV6-1 with TRBJ1-2; D gene unclear. Germline V gene lookup returns CDR1 MNHNS and CDR2 SASEGT. The CDR3 totals 13 residues. V lost 3 bases and J lost 3, with 8 bases in between. CDR3 sequence reads: CASSEKEDYGYTF. In DNA form, the CDR3 reads TGTGCCAGCAGTGAGAAGGAGGACTATGGCTACACCTTC.

This clonotype showed up many times. J is TRBJ2-7 and V is TRBV20-1, with TRBD2 identical over 10 bases. The length of the CDR3 is 15 residues. Germline V lookup: CDR1 DFQATT, CDR2 SNEGSKA (reference sequence). Trimming took 2 bases from V and 2 from J; bases not matched to a gene: 6. This CDR3 reads CSARLRTSGTYEQYF. In DNA form, the CDR3 reads TGCAGTGCTAGACTTAGGACTAGCGGTACCTACGAGCAGTACTTC.

This clonotype was seen more than once but under ten times. The genes are TRBV6-1 and TRBJ2-5; D may be TRBD2 (7 bases). CDR1 is MNHNS and CDR2 is SASEGT in the germline V gene. This CDR3 spans 13 amino acids. Trimming removed 7 bases from V and 5 bases from J, with 14 bases in between. For the CDR3, the DNA is TGTGCCAGCAATGGGGGGGCATGGGAGACCCAGTACTTC. Translating it yields CASNGGAWETQYF.

This clonotype was found many times. With a much larger clone just one base away, this may be a read error. The CDR3 DNA is TGTGCCAGCACCCGTGGACTAGCGAGAGACGGAGGCTACGAGCAGTACTTC. Its translation: CASTRGLARDGGYEQYF. This chain uses TRBV6-4 with TRBJ2-7; TRBD2 aligns across 9 bases. V lost 7 bases, J lost 3 bases, and 16 bases stayed unmatched. The CDR3 sequence is 17 residues long. Germline V gives CDR1 MRHNA, CDR2 SNTAGT.

This clonotype was seen ten or more times. The V call is TRBV20-1, the J call TRBJ1-2, with D tentatively TRBD1 (6 bases). The germline V and J ends were trimmed by 6 bases and 4 bases, with 12 bases remaining between them. This CDR3 is 12 amino acids long. From germline, CDR1 is DFQATT and CDR2 SNEGSKA (reference sequence). The CDR3: CSATGTAYGYTF. DNA for the CDR3: TGCAGTGCCACAGGGACCGCCTATGGCTACACCTTC.

This clonotype was counted ten times or more. The gene calls are TRBV11-2 and TRBJ2-7; 7 nucleotides match TRBD2. This CDR3 contains 20 residues. With V trimmed by 0 bases and J by 4 bases, 21 bases remained unmatched. Germline V gives CDR1 SGHAT, CDR2 FQNNGV. The CDR3 loop reads CASSLEAGEVWVSLPYEQYF. In DNA form, the CDR3 reads TGTGCCAGCAGCTTAGAGGCGGGGGAAGTTTGGGTTTCCCTACCTTACGAGCAGTACTTC.

This clonotype was observed many times. This rearrangement joins TRBV28 to TRBJ1-2, with 8 bases identical to TRBD1. CDR1 and CDR2 from the germline V gene are MDHEN and SYDVKM. This CDR3 comprises 15 residues. The V gene end was trimmed by 5 bases and the J gene end by 1 base; junction bases not matched to a gene: 6. The CDR3 region is CASSHGQGFNYGYTF. In DNA, the CDR3 is TGTGCCAGCAGTCATGGACAGGGTTTTAACTATGGCTACACCTTC.

In this sample, this clonotype turned up many times. The rearrangement joins TRBV29-1 to TRBJ2-7, with 7 nucleotides matching TRBD2. In germline, CDR1 is SQVTM, CDR2 ANQGSEA. The CDR3 is made up of 15 amino acids. With 1 base clipped from V and 4 bases from J, the junction kept 10 bases outside the gene matches. The CDR3: CSVEVSSGVLYEQYF. CDR3 sequence (DNA): TGCAGCGTTGAAGTGTCTAGCGGAGTCCTTTACGAGCAGTACTTC.

This clonotype was observed many times. J is TRBJ2-3 and V is TRBV9; D gene unclear. V lost 3 bases and J lost 6, with 11 bases in between. Germline V gene sequence: CDR1 SGDLS, CDR2 YYNGEE. The CDR3 extends over 13 amino acids. The DNA for the CDR3 is TGTGCCAGCAGCGCATCCGTAACCGATACGCAGTATTTT. This translates into CASSASVTDTQYF. Full variable domain (outside the CDR3, taken from reference TRBV9 and TRBJ2-3): DSGVTQTPKHLITATGQRVTLRCSPRSGDLSVYWYQQSLDQGLQFLIQYYNGEERAKGNILERFSAQQFPDLHSELNLSSLELGDSALYFCASSASVTDTQYFGPGTRLTVL.

The V and J genes are TRBV18 and TRBJ1-1; unclear D gene. In germline, CDR1 is KGHSH, CDR2 LQKENI. Trimming removed 5 bases at V and 1 base at J, with 8 bases between. This CDR3 has 13 amino acids. The CDR3 reads CASSSRQNTEAFF. For the CDR3, the DNA is TGTGCCAGCTCATCCCGACAGAACACTGAAGCTTTCTTT.

V gene TRBV6-1 combines with J gene TRBJ1-2; D not certain. The length of the CDR3 is 12 residues. The V end was cut by 6 bases, the J end by 0 bases, with 5 bases between. The germline V gene has CDR1 MNHNS and CDR2 SASEGT. CDR3 bases: TGTGCCAGCAGACGCGCTAACTATGGCTACACCTTC. Translating it yields CASRRANYGYTF.

There are many counts of this clonotype. The chain couples TRBV29-1 to TRBJ1-1; D is undetermined. The CDR3 covers 13 residues. CDR1 SQVTM and CDR2 ANQGSEA come from the germline V gene. Trimming removed 7 bases at V and 0 bases at J, with 12 bases between. As DNA, the CDR3 is TGCAGCGGTGATGACGGCATGAACACTGAAGCTTTCTTT. Translating gives CSGDDGMNTEAFF.

This clonotype was observed many times. The rearrangement uses TRBV4-1 and TRBJ2-2, with 7 bases matching TRBD1. Germline-derived CDR1 and CDR2 are MGHRA and YSYEKL. V gave up 4 bases and J gave up 0 bases; unmatched junction bases: 5. The CDR3 sequence is 16 residues long. This CDR3 reads CASSLRGTANTGELFF. CDR3 coding DNA: TGCGCCAGCAGCCTTCGTGGGACAGCGAACACCGGGGAGCTGTTTTTT.

Ten or more counts support this clonotype. This chain connects TRBV9 to TRBJ1-1, with D perhaps matching TRBD1 (5 bases). CDR3 length equals 15 residues. V was clipped by 3 bases and J by 1 base, with 13 bases between them. Germline assignment: CDR1 SGDLS and CDR2 YYNGEE. The CDR3 DNA sequence: TGTGCCAGCAGCGCTCAAGGGACTGGGAACACTGAAGCTTTCTTT. This encodes CASSAQGTGNTEAFF. Supplemented by reference TRBV9 and TRBJ1-1, the full variable domain reads DSGVTQTPKHLITATGQRVTLRCSPRSGDLSVYWYQQSLDQGLQFLIQYYNGEERAKGNILERFSAQQFPDLHSELNLSSLELGDSALYFCASSAQGTGNTEAFFGQGTRLTVV.

This clonotype was counted many times. The CDR3 sequence: CASSLELVSGDMNTEAFF. CDR3 nucleotides: TGTGCCAGCAGCTTGGAGTTGGTTTCAGGGGACATGAACACTGAAGCTTTCTTT. V is TRBV5-4 and J is TRBJ1-1; a possible D gene is TRBD1 (6 bases). This CDR3 region has 18 residues. Trimming shortened V by 0 bases and J by 0 bases, and 18 bases separated the two germline ends. Germline V CDR1 and CDR2: SGHNT, YYREEE (reference sequence).

Many counts were recorded for this clonotype. The chain uses TRBV6-5 and TRBJ2-5; TRBD2 aligns across 12 bases. Germline loops: CDR1 MNHEY, CDR2 SVGAGI. The CDR3 spans 16 residues. V was clipped by 5 bases and J by 5 bases; unmatched bases: 9. The CDR3 DNA is TGTGCCAGCAGTACCCGACTAGCGGGAGTAGGGGAGACCCAGTACTTC. It specifies CASSTRLAGVGETQYF.

V and J are TRBV28 and TRBJ2-5; D gene ambiguous. Trimming left V 6 bases short and J 7 bases short, with 6 bases between. Looked up from germline, CDR1 is MDHEN and CDR2 is SYDVKM. The CDR3 is 10 residues long. The CDR3 DNA follows: TGTGCCAGCAGCCCGGGGACCCAGTACTTC. Its protein is CASSPGTQYF.

As regards this clonotype: This may stem from a read error, because a much larger clone lies one nucleotide away. J is TRBJ2-5 and V is TRBV19; TRBD1 matches 8 bases. CDR3 length: 14 amino acids. Germline-derived CDR1 and CDR2 are LNHDA and SQIVND (reference sequence). The ends lost 6 bases at V and 1 base at J; junction bases unmatched: 4. For the CDR3, the DNA is TGTGCCAGTAGCCAGGACAGGGTCCAAGAGACCCAGTACTTC. It encodes CASSQDRVQETQYF.